These T cell receptor beta chains were read from a single sample in a study of blood T cell repertoires in COVID-19. The data were produced by immunoSEQ multiplex PCR, yet TCRdb's version contains in-frame clones alone and is incomplete. This table holds 400,000 to 450,000 clones, 85% to 90% found once. The sample was PBMCs or T cells enriched from blood (not recorded which). Source of these receptors: a man aged 25 to 45 who had recovered from COVID-19. Each CDR3 is given with its conserved first and last residue. Fields, in order: CDR3 protein, CDR3 DNA, clone size, D gene, V gene, J gene. D genes are given only for firm matches. The size field is filled for only some rows; it gives once, few, many or a size class.

CDR3: CASSLFTGDEKLFF
DNA: TGTGCCAGCAGCTTATTTACAGGGGATGAAAAACTGTTTTTT
size: -
D: TRBD1
V: TRBV7-8
J: TRBJ1-4

CDR3: CASSVRGGPEAFF
DNA: TGTGCCAGCAGCGTTCGCGGGGGCCCTGAAGCTTTCTTT
size: few
D: -
V: TRBV5-8
J: TRBJ1-1

CDR3: CASSMTRGSYEQYF
DNA: TGTGCCAGCAGTATGACCAGGGGCAGCTACGAGCAGTACTTC
size: -
D: -
V: TRBV27
J: TRBJ2-7

CDR3: CASSLGSSPNHNQPQHF
DNA: TGTGCCAGCAGCTTAGGGTCCAGTCCGAACCACAATCAGCCCCAGCATTTT
size: -
D: -
V: TRBV7-9
J: TRBJ1-5

CDR3: CASSHTSGGALEQYF
DNA: TGCGCCAGCAGCCACACTAGCGGCGGAGCCCTCGAGCAGTACTTC
size: few
D: TRBD2
V: TRBV4-1
J: TRBJ2-7

CDR3: CASSMMVEAGVPGELFF
DNA: TGTGCCAGTAGCATGATGGTGGAGGCGGGAGTACCCGGGGAGCTGTTTTTT
size: -
D: TRBD2
V: TRBV19
J: TRBJ2-2

CDR3: CASTGAVYGGVISYTF
DNA: TGTGCCAGTACCGGAGCGGTGTACGGGGGTGTAATTAGCTACACCTTC
size: -
D: -
V: TRBV19
J: TRBJ1-2

CDR3: CASSLAVATYEQYF
DNA: TGTGCCAGCAGCTTAGCGGTGGCCACCTACGAGCAGTACTTC
size: -
D: -
V: TRBV7-9
J: TRBJ2-7

CDR3: CASSDSSSYTDTQYF
DNA: TGTGCCAGCAGTGACAGTAGCTCCTACACAGATACGCAGTATTTT
size: -
D: -
V: TRBV6-4
J: TRBJ2-3

CDR3: CASSQTRYNEQFF
DNA: TGTGCCAGCAGTCAAACACGTTACAATGAGCAGTTCTTC
size: -
D: -
V: TRBV6-4
J: TRBJ2-1

CDR3: CASSLANTGTGGRGTDTQYF
DNA: TGCGCCAGCAGCTTGGCCAATACCGGGACAGGGGGCAGGGGCACAGATACGCAGTATTTT
size: -
D: TRBD1
V: TRBV5-1
J: TRBJ2-3

CDR3: CACGQGSYGYTF
DNA: TGTGCCTGCGGGCAGGGGTCCTATGGCTACACCTTC
size: once
D: -
V: TRBV28
J: TRBJ1-2

CDR3: CASSTAITNTGELFF
DNA: TGTGCCAGCAGCACCGCTATTACGAACACCGGGGAGCTGTTTTTT
size: once
D: -
V: TRBV5-4
J: TRBJ2-2

CDR3: CASTALAGDRNTGELFF
DNA: TGCGCCAGCACGGCGCTAGCGGGAGACCGGAACACCGGGGAGCTGTTTTTT
size: -
D: TRBD2
V: TRBV10-2
J: TRBJ2-2

CDR3: CASSTRTSGRVSSYNEQFF
DNA: TGTGCCAGCAGTACCCGGACTAGCGGGAGGGTAAGCTCCTACAATGAGCAGTTCTTC
size: -
D: TRBD2
V: TRBV28
J: TRBJ2-1

CDR3: CASSPSGVIGELFF
DNA: TGTGCCAGCAGCCCCTCCGGGGTAATCGGGGAGCTGTTTTTT
size: -
D: -
V: TRBV14
J: TRBJ2-2

CDR3: CASSYSRGGQETQYF
DNA: TGTGCCAGCAGTTACTCGAGAGGTGGGCAAGAGACCCAGTACTTC
size: -
D: -
V: TRBV6-6
J: TRBJ2-5

CDR3: CAISEAGSYEQYF
DNA: TGTGCCATCAGTGAGGCCGGGAGCTACGAGCAGTACTTC
size: -
D: -
V: TRBV10-3
J: TRBJ2-7

CDR3: CASSYSLRGSGNTIYF
DNA: TGTGCCAGCAGTTACTCCTTACGAGGCTCTGGAAACACCATATATTTT
size: -
D: -
V: TRBV6-5
J: TRBJ1-3

CDR3: CASRDSGGVSEKLFF
DNA: TGTGCCAGTAGAGATTCAGGGGGCGTTTCAGAAAAACTGTTTTTT
size: -
D: TRBD1
V: TRBV19
J: TRBJ1-4

CDR3: CAWSARDRYYEQYF
DNA: TGTGCCTGGAGTGCCCGGGACAGATACTACGAGCAGTACTTC
size: -
D: TRBD1
V: TRBV30
J: TRBJ2-7

CDR3: CASSGQASSSPLHF
DNA: TGTGCCAGCAGCGGACAGGCCTCGTCTTCACCCCTCCACTTT
size: -
D: TRBD1
V: TRBV2
J: TRBJ1-6

CDR3: CASSNRQGTWGYTF
DNA: TGTGCCAGCAGTAATCGACAGGGGACTTGGGGCTACACCTTC
size: -
D: TRBD1
V: TRBV6-5
J: TRBJ1-2

CDR3: CASIGQGVSYEQYF
DNA: TGTGCCAGCATAGGACAGGGGGTCTCCTACGAGCAGTACTTC
size: once
D: TRBD1
V: TRBV6-5
J: TRBJ2-7

CDR3: CATSDSAATTYNEQFF
DNA: TGTGCCACCAGTGATTCCGCGGCCACCACCTACAATGAGCAGTTCTTC
size: -
D: -
V: TRBV24-1
J: TRBJ2-1

CDR3: CASSSGGSESYEQYF
DNA: TGTGCCAGCAGTTCAGGGGGCTCGGAGTCCTACGAGCAGTACTTC
size: -
D: TRBD1
V: TRBV6-5
J: TRBJ2-7

CDR3: CASRQLTNYGYTF
DNA: TGTGCCAGCCGACAGTTAACTAACTATGGCTACACCTTC
size: -
D: -
V: TRBV27
J: TRBJ1-2

CDR3: CASSHAAGADTYEQYF
DNA: TGTGCCAGCAGCCACGCCGCGGGAGCAGATACCTACGAGCAGTACTTC
size: -
D: TRBD2
V: TRBV3-1/TRBV3-2
J: TRBJ2-7

CDR3: CASSAPPLGLAGGAEQYF
DNA: TGTGCCAGCAGTGCCCCACCCTTAGGGCTAGCGGGCGGGGCCGAGCAGTACTTC
size: -
D: TRBD2
V: TRBV25-1
J: TRBJ2-7

CDR3: CASRSPGQGFEQYF
DNA: TGTGCCAGCAGGTCTCCGGGACAGGGGTTCGAGCAGTACTTC
size: -
D: TRBD1
V: TRBV28
J: TRBJ2-7

CDR3: CASSYRASGITDTQYF
DNA: TGTGCCAGCAGTTACCGGGCGAGCGGGATCACAGATACGCAGTATTTT
size: -
D: TRBD2
V: TRBV6-5
J: TRBJ2-3

CDR3: CASSQRERERQFF
DNA: TGCGCCAGCAGCCAACGAGAGCGGGAGCGGCAGTTCTTC
size: -
D: TRBD2
V: TRBV4-1
J: TRBJ2-1

CDR3: CASSPRQGFQETQYF
DNA: TGTGCCAGCTCACCACGACAGGGATTCCAAGAGACCCAGTACTTC
size: -
D: TRBD1
V: TRBV18
J: TRBJ2-5

CDR3: CASVLTSGRDYEQYF
DNA: TGTGCCAGCGTTTTGACTAGCGGGAGGGACTACGAGCAGTACTTC
size: -
D: TRBD2
V: TRBV6-5
J: TRBJ2-7

CDR3: CASGGQRLSRAFF
DNA: TGTGCCAGTGGAGGACAGCGATTATCACGGGCTTTCTTT
size: -
D: -
V: TRBV2
J: TRBJ1-1

CDR3: CASSVTGPYEQYF
DNA: TGTGCCAGCAGTGTTACAGGGCCCTACGAGCAGTACTTC
size: once
D: -
V: TRBV2
J: TRBJ2-7

CDR3: CATRGERNQPQHF
DNA: TGTGCCACCCGCGGGGAACGCAATCAGCCCCAGCATTTT
size: -
D: -
V: TRBV28
J: TRBJ1-5

CDR3: CASSLGPPGSGNTIYF
DNA: TGTGCCAGCAGCTTAGGACCACCGGGCTCTGGAAACACCATATATTTT
size: -
D: -
V: TRBV7-6
J: TRBJ1-3

CDR3: CATGLAGNEQFF
DNA: TGTGCCACAGGACTAGCGGGCAATGAGCAGTTCTTC
size: -
D: TRBD2
V: TRBV10-3
J: TRBJ2-1

CDR3: CASTQGSSYEQYF
DNA: TGCGCCAGCACCCAGGGATCCTCCTACGAGCAGTACTTC
size: -
D: -
V: TRBV5-1
J: TRBJ2-7

CDR3: CASSPVFTSGSSYEQYF
DNA: TGCGCCAGCAGCCCGGTTTTTACTAGCGGGAGCTCCTACGAGCAGTACTTC
size: -
D: TRBD2
V: TRBV5-1
J: TRBJ2-7

CDR3: CASSLDRGLEAFF
DNA: TGTGCCAGCAGTCTTGACAGGGGGCTTGAAGCTTTCTTT
size: -
D: TRBD1
V: TRBV13
J: TRBJ1-1

CDR3: CASRQGSAYGYTF
DNA: TGCGCCAGCAGACAGGGATCTGCGTATGGCTACACCTTC
size: once
D: -
V: TRBV10-2
J: TRBJ1-2

CDR3: CASSRTTLESNSPLHF
DNA: TGCGCCAGCAGCCGAACTACACTGGAGAGCAATTCACCCCTCCACTTT
size: once
D: -
V: TRBV4-1
J: TRBJ1-6

CDR3: CASTRSGPNTGELFF
DNA: TGTGCCAGTACTAGGAGTGGGCCGAACACCGGGGAGCTGTTTTTT
size: -
D: -
V: TRBV28
J: TRBJ2-2

CDR3: CASSLEGVSGNTIYF
DNA: TGCGCCAGCAGCTTGGAGGGAGTCTCTGGAAACACCATATATTTT
size: -
D: -
V: TRBV5-1
J: TRBJ1-3

CDR3: CASSLDNYGYTF
DNA: TGTGCCAGCAGCCTAGATAACTATGGCTACACCTTC
size: -
D: -
V: TRBV28
J: TRBJ1-2

CDR3: CASSISGALQETQYF
DNA: TGTGCCAGTAGTATATCAGGGGCCCTCCAAGAGACCCAGTACTTC
size: -
D: -
V: TRBV19
J: TRBJ2-5

CDR3: CASSLREERAFF
DNA: TGTGCCAGCAGTTTGCGGGAGGAGAGAGCTTTCTTT
size: once
D: -
V: TRBV28
J: TRBJ1-1

CDR3: CASSSDIFEAFF
DNA: TGTGCCAGCAGCTCAGACATATTCGAAGCTTTCTTT
size: -
D: -
V: TRBV28
J: TRBJ1-1

CDR3: CASSLTVYEQYF
DNA: TGTGCCAGCAGTCTTACTGTATACGAGCAGTACTTC
size: few
D: -
V: TRBV2
J: TRBJ2-7

CDR3: CASSESRNYGYTF
DNA: TGTGCCAGCAGTGAATCCAGGAACTATGGCTACACCTTC
size: many
D: -
V: TRBV6-1
J: TRBJ1-2

CDR3: CAWSVNTDTQYF
DNA: TGTGCCTGGAGTGTCAACACAGATACGCAGTATTTT
size: -
D: -
V: TRBV30
J: TRBJ2-3

CDR3: CALQPRGQDNEKLFF
DNA: TGTGCCCTACAGCCAAGGGGGCAAGATAATGAAAAACTGTTTTTT
size: -
D: TRBD1
V: TRBV30
J: TRBJ1-4

CDR3: CASSLERGFYEQYF
DNA: TGCGCCAGCAGCTTGGAAAGGGGGTTCTACGAGCAGTACTTC
size: -
D: -
V: TRBV5-1
J: TRBJ2-7

CDR3: CASSVSPGVVGEAFF
DNA: TGTGCCAGCAGTGTAAGTCCCGGGGTAGTCGGTGAAGCTTTCTTT
size: -
D: -
V: TRBV2
J: TRBJ1-1

CDR3: CASTPSQYGHTF
DNA: TGTGCCAGCACCCCATCGCAGTATGGTCACACCTTC
size: -
D: -
V: TRBV19
J: TRBJ1-2

CDR3: CASSLLAGGAFF
DNA: TGTGCCAGCAGTTTACTTGCCGGGGGAGCTTTCTTT
size: -
D: -
V: TRBV28
J: TRBJ1-1

CDR3: CASSLGGFQPQHF
DNA: TGTGCCAGCAGTCTGGGGGGGTTTCAGCCCCAGCATTTT
size: -
D: -
V: TRBV6-1
J: TRBJ1-5

CDR3: CASSEYWENGYTF
DNA: TGTGCCAGCAGTGAATATTGGGAGAATGGCTACACCTTC
size: -
D: -
V: TRBV25-1
J: TRBJ1-2